This T cell receptor (beta chain) was recovered during a study of T-cell reconstitution after alpha-beta-depleted transplantation in children. The authors prepared the TCRbeta library with unique molecular identifiers. One entry per CDR3 protein, called by TCRdb with MiXCR from the PCR reads. The sample carries a few hundred thousand distinct CDR3 sequences, 10% recorded once. This clonotype has more than one count but fewer than ten. V dropped 1 base and J dropped 4 bases, with 12 bases sitting between them. Germline assignment: CDR1 SGHRS and CDR2 YFSETQ. This CDR3 has 15 residues. V gene TRBV5-1 combines with J gene TRBJ1-5; maybe TRBD1 (6 bases). The clonotype was recovered from a human donor who donated a stem cell graft to a child with acute lymphoblastic leukemia. Here the sequenced sample was PBMCs from the stem cell graft donor, taken from the stem cell graft. The CDR3 spells CASSLQDRNNQPQHF. The CDR3 DNA reads as TGCGCCAGCAGCTTGCAGGACAGAAATAATCAGCCCCAGCATTTT.